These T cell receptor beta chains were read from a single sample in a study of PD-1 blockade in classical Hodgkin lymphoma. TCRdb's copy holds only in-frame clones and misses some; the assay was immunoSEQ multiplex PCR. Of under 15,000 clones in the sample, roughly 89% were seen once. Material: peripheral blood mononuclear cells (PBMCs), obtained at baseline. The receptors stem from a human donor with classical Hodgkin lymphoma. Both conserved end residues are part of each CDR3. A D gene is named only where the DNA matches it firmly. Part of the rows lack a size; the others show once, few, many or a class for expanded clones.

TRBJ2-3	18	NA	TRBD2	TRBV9	CASSLRGLAGRGTDTQYF	TGTGCCAGCAGCCTCCGGGGACTAGCGGGGAGGGGGACAGATACGCAGTATTTT
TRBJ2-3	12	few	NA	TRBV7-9	CASSIGVDTQYF	TGTGCCAGCAGCATAGGGGTGGATACGCAGTATTTT
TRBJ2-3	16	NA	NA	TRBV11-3	CASSYPGGLEPDTQYF	TGTGCCAGCAGCTATCCTGGGGGACTCGAACCAGATACGCAGTATTTT
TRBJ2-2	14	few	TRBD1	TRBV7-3	CASSFQGVSGELFF	TGTGCCAGCAGCTTCCAGGGGGTATCCGGGGAGCTGTTTTTT
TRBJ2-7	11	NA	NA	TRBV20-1	CSARVRYEQYF	TGCAGTGCTAGAGTACGCTACGAGCAGTACTTC
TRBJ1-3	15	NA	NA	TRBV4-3	CASSQGIGLGNTIYF	TGCGCCAGCAGCCAAGGGATTGGGCTGGGAAACACCATATATTTT
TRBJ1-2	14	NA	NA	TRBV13	CASSLEGRAYGYTF	TGTGCCAGCAGCTTAGAGGGCAGGGCCTATGGCTACACCTTC
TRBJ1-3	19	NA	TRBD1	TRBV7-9	CASSLALGQGKWTGNTIYF	TGTGCCAGCAGCTTAGCCCTGGGACAGGGAAAGTGGACGGGAAACACCATATATTTT
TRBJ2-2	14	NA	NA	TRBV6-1	CASSEPGKGGELFF	TGTGCCAGCAGTGAGCCCGGCAAGGGCGGGGAGCTGTTTTTT
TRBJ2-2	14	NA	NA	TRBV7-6	CASSSLRGSGELFF	TGTGCCAGCAGCTCCCTCCGGGGGAGCGGGGAGCTGTTTTTT
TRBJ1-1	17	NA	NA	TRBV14	CASSQMYLFGRDLEAFF	TGTGCCAGCAGCCAAATGTATCTTTTCGGCAGGGACCTTGAAGCTTTCTTT
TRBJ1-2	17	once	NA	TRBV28	CASSEPTSAFPNYGYTF	TGTGCCAGCAGTGAGCCGACAAGCGCTTTCCCTAACTATGGCTACACCTTC
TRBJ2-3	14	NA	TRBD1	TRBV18	CASSPPTGEDTQYF	TGTGCCAGCTCACCACCGACAGGGGAAGATACGCAGTATTTT
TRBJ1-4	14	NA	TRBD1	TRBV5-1	CASSTDRGHEKLFF	TGCGCCAGCAGCACGGACAGGGGTCATGAAAAACTGTTTTTT
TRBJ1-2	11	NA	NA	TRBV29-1	CSVPGGLGYTF	TGCAGCGTCCCCGGAGGGTTGGGCTACACCTTC
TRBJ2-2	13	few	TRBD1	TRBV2	CASYTGGAGELFF	TGTGCCAGCTATACAGGGGGCGCTGGGGAGCTGTTTTTT
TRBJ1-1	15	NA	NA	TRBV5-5	CASSLFTLVDTEAFF	TGTGCCAGCAGCTTGTTTACCCTTGTTGACACTGAAGCTTTCTTT
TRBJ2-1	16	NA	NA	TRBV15	CATSGGRARTGNEQFF	TGTGCCACCAGCGGAGGCCGGGCTAGGACGGGCAATGAGCAGTTCTTC
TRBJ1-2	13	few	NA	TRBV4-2	CASSQVLRGGYTF	TGTGCCAGCAGCCAAGTTTTAAGAGGCGGCTACACCTTC
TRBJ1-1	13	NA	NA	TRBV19	CASKGLQPTEAFF	TGTGCCAGTAAAGGACTCCAACCCACTGAAGCTTTCTTT
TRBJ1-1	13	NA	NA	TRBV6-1	CASSSTEYTEAFF	TGTGCCAGCAGTAGTACAGAGTACACTGAAGCTTTCTTT
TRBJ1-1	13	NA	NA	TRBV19	CASSIIDAGKAFF	TGTGCCAGTAGTATAATAGACGCGGGGAAAGCTTTCTTT